A selection of T cell receptor beta chains follows, all from one sample in a study of T cell repertoires in cytomegalovirus infection. TCRdb ran MiXCR on the reads and lists one entry per CDR3 protein. The sample records almost 500,000 distinct CDR3 sequences, 10% to 12% being singletons. The sample taken for sequencing was PBMCs. Source of these receptors: a human donor in good health (CMV status not recorded). Some clones in this sample may be carry-over from other donors' samples. Each CDR3 is given with its conserved first and last residue. Fields, in order: CDR3 DNA, CDR3 protein, V gene, D gene, J gene, clone size, CDR3 length. A D gene is named only where the DNA matches it firmly. Only part of the rows carry a size: once, few, many, or a class if the clone is expanded.

CDR3 DNA: TGTGCCACCAGTCCCCAGCGTTTGGCTAGCGGTCGGTACCAAGAGACCCAGTACTTC
CDR3 protein: CATSPQRLASGRYQETQYF
V gene: TRBV15
D gene: TRBD2
J gene: TRBJ2-5
clone size: many
CDR3 length: 19

CDR3 DNA: TGTGCCAGCAGGCGCACTAGCGGGAGGTTGGGTAGCACAGATACGCAGTATTTT
CDR3 protein: CASRRTSGRLGSTDTQYF
V gene: TRBV6-1
D gene: TRBD2
J gene: TRBJ2-3
clone size: many
CDR3 length: 18

CDR3 DNA: TGTGCCAGCAGCGGGTGGGGACTAGCGGGGGGGCCGACCGGGGAGCTGTTTTTT
CDR3 protein: CASSGWGLAGGPTGELFF
V gene: TRBV9
D gene: TRBD2
J gene: TRBJ2-2
clone size: -
CDR3 length: 18

CDR3 DNA: TGTGCCAGCAGTTTAGGGACAGGGGGCATCGATACGCAGTATTTT
CDR3 protein: CASSLGTGGIDTQYF
V gene: TRBV12-3/TRBV12-4
D gene: TRBD1
J gene: TRBJ2-3
clone size: many
CDR3 length: 15

CDR3 DNA: TGTGCCACCAGCAGAGGGGACAGGAATTCACCCCTCCACTTT
CDR3 protein: CATSRGDRNSPLHF
V gene: TRBV15
D gene: TRBD1
J gene: TRBJ1-6
clone size: few
CDR3 length: 14

CDR3 DNA: TGCGCCAGCAGCTTGGACCCCCTAGCGGGAGTGAAGAATGAGCAGTTCTTC
CDR3 protein: CASSLDPLAGVKNEQFF
V gene: TRBV5-1
D gene: TRBD2
J gene: TRBJ2-1
clone size: -
CDR3 length: 17

CDR3 DNA: TGCAGTGCCACCCCCTCCTGGTACGAGCAGTACTTC
CDR3 protein: CSATPSWYEQYF
V gene: TRBV20-1
D gene: -
J gene: TRBJ2-7
clone size: few
CDR3 length: 12

CDR3 DNA: TGTGCCAGCAGCGTATCGGGGGGGTCGAACACCGGGGAGCTGTTTTTT
CDR3 protein: CASSVSGGSNTGELFF
V gene: TRBV9
D gene: TRBD2
J gene: TRBJ2-2
clone size: -
CDR3 length: 16

CDR3 DNA: TGTGCCAGCAGCTTTAACAGGGGGAGGTACGAGCAGTACTTC
CDR3 protein: CASSFNRGRYEQYF
V gene: TRBV5-4
D gene: TRBD1
J gene: TRBJ2-7
clone size: many
CDR3 length: 14

CDR3 DNA: TGTGCCAGCAGCTTAGCGGTTAGCGGGACAGATACGCAGTATTTT
CDR3 protein: CASSLAVSGTDTQYF
V gene: TRBV7-8
D gene: TRBD2
J gene: TRBJ2-3
clone size: few
CDR3 length: 15

CDR3 DNA: TGTGCCAGCAGTAATCGAAGGTACGAGCAGTACTTC
CDR3 protein: CASSNRRYEQYF
V gene: TRBV6-5
D gene: -
J gene: TRBJ2-7
clone size: many
CDR3 length: 12

CDR3 DNA: TGCAGCGTTCCTTCTAGCGGGACTTTCGCAGATACGCAGTATTTT
CDR3 protein: CSVPSSGTFADTQYF
V gene: TRBV29-1
D gene: TRBD2
J gene: TRBJ2-3
clone size: -
CDR3 length: 15

CDR3 DNA: TGTGCCAGCAGCGCACCCGGGGGACAGGAACAAGTTACGCAGTATTTT
CDR3 protein: CASSAPGGQEQVTQYF
V gene: TRBV5-4
D gene: TRBD1
J gene: TRBJ2-3
clone size: few
CDR3 length: 16

CDR3 DNA: TGTGCCAGCAGCTTAGTCTCCGGGACAGCGCTTCTTGGATCCTACAATGAGCAGTTCTTC
CDR3 protein: CASSLVSGTALLGSYNEQFF
V gene: TRBV11-2
D gene: TRBD1
J gene: TRBJ2-1
clone size: many
CDR3 length: 20

CDR3 DNA: TGTGCCAGCTCCCCTCCCGCCTCCTACGAGCAGTACTTC
CDR3 protein: CASSPPASYEQYF
V gene: TRBV18
D gene: -
J gene: TRBJ2-7
clone size: -
CDR3 length: 13

CDR3 DNA: TGTGCCAGCAGTGGACAGGGAATCTATAATTCACCCCTCCACTTT
CDR3 protein: CASSGQGIYNSPLHF
V gene: TRBV6-1
D gene: TRBD1
J gene: TRBJ1-6
clone size: few
CDR3 length: 15

CDR3 DNA: TGTGCCAGCAGTGAAACCCCTCAGGGTGATGGCGGGGAGCTGTTTTTT
CDR3 protein: CASSETPQGDGGELFF
V gene: TRBV2
D gene: -
J gene: TRBJ2-2
clone size: few
CDR3 length: 16

CDR3 DNA: TGTGCCAGCAGCTTAGTGCGGAACACCGGGGAGCTGTTTTTT
CDR3 protein: CASSLVRNTGELFF
V gene: TRBV7-3
D gene: -
J gene: TRBJ2-2
clone size: many
CDR3 length: 14

CDR3 DNA: TGCAGTGCTCCAAGGACTAGCGGGAGTGGGGAGACCCAGTACTTC
CDR3 protein: CSAPRTSGSGETQYF
V gene: TRBV20-1
D gene: TRBD2
J gene: TRBJ2-5
clone size: -
CDR3 length: 15

CDR3 DNA: TGTGCCAGCAGTTTTCGTGCTGGACTAGCGGGATATGCCTACGAGCAGTACTTC
CDR3 protein: CASSFRAGLAGYAYEQYF
V gene: TRBV28
D gene: TRBD2
J gene: TRBJ2-7
clone size: few
CDR3 length: 18

CDR3 DNA: TGTGCCAGCAGTCCACGGATCTCCTACGAGCAGTACTTC
CDR3 protein: CASSPRISYEQYF
V gene: TRBV28
D gene: -
J gene: TRBJ2-7
clone size: -
CDR3 length: 13

CDR3 DNA: TGTGCCAGCGGCGGACGGAGGATAGGAGAGACCCAGTACTTC
CDR3 protein: CASGGRRIGETQYF
V gene: TRBV7-9
D gene: -
J gene: TRBJ2-5
clone size: many
CDR3 length: 14

CDR3 DNA: TGTGCCAGCAGCCCGCCAACAGGGACCTCGGGGCAAGCTTTCTTT
CDR3 protein: CASSPPTGTSGQAFF
V gene: TRBV7-9
D gene: -
J gene: TRBJ1-1
clone size: many
CDR3 length: 15

CDR3 DNA: TGTGCCAGCAGTTTAGAATTACACTCTGGAAACACCATATATTTT
CDR3 protein: CASSLELHSGNTIYF
V gene: TRBV12-3/TRBV12-4
D gene: -
J gene: TRBJ1-3
clone size: many
CDR3 length: 15

CDR3 DNA: TGTGCCAGCAGTTTACGGGAGCGAGAGACCCAGTACTTC
CDR3 protein: CASSLRERETQYF
V gene: TRBV27
D gene: -
J gene: TRBJ2-5
clone size: few
CDR3 length: 13

CDR3 DNA: TGTGCCACCAGTCCCAGGGGGGCCGAGACCCAGTACTTC
CDR3 protein: CATSPRGAETQYF
V gene: TRBV24-1
D gene: -
J gene: TRBJ2-5
clone size: few
CDR3 length: 13

CDR3 DNA: TGTGCCAGTAGGCCTTCTTTCCGGGGCTCCACAGATACGCAGTATTTT
CDR3 protein: CASRPSFRGSTDTQYF
V gene: TRBV19
D gene: -
J gene: TRBJ2-3
clone size: many
CDR3 length: 16

CDR3 DNA: TGTGCCAGCAGCTTGAGCGGGACGGCCTATGGCTACACCTTC
CDR3 protein: CASSLSGTAYGYTF
V gene: TRBV5-6
D gene: -
J gene: TRBJ1-2
clone size: many
CDR3 length: 14

CDR3 DNA: TGTGCCAGTAGTCGGTTAAGGGGGGATGAGCAGTTCTTC
CDR3 protein: CASSRLRGDEQFF
V gene: TRBV19
D gene: -
J gene: TRBJ2-1
clone size: -
CDR3 length: 13

CDR3 DNA: TGTGCCATCAGTGAGCGCCCCGGGACTAGCGGGGCCCTGGGGAATGAGCAGTTCTTC
CDR3 protein: CAISERPGTSGALGNEQFF
V gene: TRBV10-3
D gene: TRBD2
J gene: TRBJ2-1
clone size: few
CDR3 length: 19

CDR3 DNA: TGTGCCAGCAGCCGAACCGGGGCGGGGGTTAGCACAGATACGCAGTATTTT
CDR3 protein: CASSRTGAGVSTDTQYF
V gene: TRBV5-5
D gene: TRBD2
J gene: TRBJ2-3
clone size: -
CDR3 length: 17

CDR3 DNA: TGTGCCAGCAGCTCCGCGGGACAGGGGAACACTGAAGCTTTCTTT
CDR3 protein: CASSSAGQGNTEAFF
V gene: TRBV7-8
D gene: TRBD1
J gene: TRBJ1-1
clone size: many
CDR3 length: 15

CDR3 DNA: TGTGCCACCAGTGATGGACTAGCGTCACTATATGAGCAGTTCTTC
CDR3 protein: CATSDGLASLYEQFF
V gene: TRBV24-1
D gene: TRBD2
J gene: TRBJ2-1
clone size: -
CDR3 length: 15

CDR3 DNA: TGTGCCAGCAGCCCCATGGGAGTTTTGTACAATGAGCAGTTCTTC
CDR3 protein: CASSPMGVLYNEQFF
V gene: TRBV7-8
D gene: -
J gene: TRBJ2-1
clone size: many
CDR3 length: 15

CDR3 DNA: TGTGCCAGCAGTTACTTACCGGGACAGGGGGCAAACATTCAGTACTTC
CDR3 protein: CASSYLPGQGANIQYF
V gene: TRBV6-5
D gene: TRBD1
J gene: TRBJ2-4
clone size: few
CDR3 length: 16

CDR3 DNA: TGCAGTGCCCCGCTCGAAGCAGGGGCCTACAATGAGCAGTTCTTC
CDR3 protein: CSAPLEAGAYNEQFF
V gene: TRBV20-1
D gene: -
J gene: TRBJ2-1
clone size: few
CDR3 length: 15